The present T cell receptor (beta chain) was sequenced within a study of blood T cells in healthy people across ages. This clonotype was seen a handful of times. J gave up 5 bases and V 3 bases, and 6 bases lay outside the gene matches. Per the germline V gene, CDR1 is MNHNS and CDR2 is SASEGT. The CDR3 runs 15 residues. With a J-beta primer mix and a sample-barcoded 5' primer, a second PCR ran about 6 to 11 cycles. TCRdb reanalysed the 5' RACE reads using MiXCR and keeps one entry per CDR3 protein. This table holds just under 900,000 distinct CDR3 sequences, 29% found once. This receptor was identified in a woman of 80 years or more in good health. Sample: blood. V gene TRBV6-1 combines with J gene TRBJ2-2, with 7 bases identical to TRBD1. CDR3 amino acids: CASSDPGQPTGELFF. In DNA form, the CDR3 reads TGTGCCAGCAGTGACCCGGGACAGCCGACCGGGGAGCTGTTTTTT.